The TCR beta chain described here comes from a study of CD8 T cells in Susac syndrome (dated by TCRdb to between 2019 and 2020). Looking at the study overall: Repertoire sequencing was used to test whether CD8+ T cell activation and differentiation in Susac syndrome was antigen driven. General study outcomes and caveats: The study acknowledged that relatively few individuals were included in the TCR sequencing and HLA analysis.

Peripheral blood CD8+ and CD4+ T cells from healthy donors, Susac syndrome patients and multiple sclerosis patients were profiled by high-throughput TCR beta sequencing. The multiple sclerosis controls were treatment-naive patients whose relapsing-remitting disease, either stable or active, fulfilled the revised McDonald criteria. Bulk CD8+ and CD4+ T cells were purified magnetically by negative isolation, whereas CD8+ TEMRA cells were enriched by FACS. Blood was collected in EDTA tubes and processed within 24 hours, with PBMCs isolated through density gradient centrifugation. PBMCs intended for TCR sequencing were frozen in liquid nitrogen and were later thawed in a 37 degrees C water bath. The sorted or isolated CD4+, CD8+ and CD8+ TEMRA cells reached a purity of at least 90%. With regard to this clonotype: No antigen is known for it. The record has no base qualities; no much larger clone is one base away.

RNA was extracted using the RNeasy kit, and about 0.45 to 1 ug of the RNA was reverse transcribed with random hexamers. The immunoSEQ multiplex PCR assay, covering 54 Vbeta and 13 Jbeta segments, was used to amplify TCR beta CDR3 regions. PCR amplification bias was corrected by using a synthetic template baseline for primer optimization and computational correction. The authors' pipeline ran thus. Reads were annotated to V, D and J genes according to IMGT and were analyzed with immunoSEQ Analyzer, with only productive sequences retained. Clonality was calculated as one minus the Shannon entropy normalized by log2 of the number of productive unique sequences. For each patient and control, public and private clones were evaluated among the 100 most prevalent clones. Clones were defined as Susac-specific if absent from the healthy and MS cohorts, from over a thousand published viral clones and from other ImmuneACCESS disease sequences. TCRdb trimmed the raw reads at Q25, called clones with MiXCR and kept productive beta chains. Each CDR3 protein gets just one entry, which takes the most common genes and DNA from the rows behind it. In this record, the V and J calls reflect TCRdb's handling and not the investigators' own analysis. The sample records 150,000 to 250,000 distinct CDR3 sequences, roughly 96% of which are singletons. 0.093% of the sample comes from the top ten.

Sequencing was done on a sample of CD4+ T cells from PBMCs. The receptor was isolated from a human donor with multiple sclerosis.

The CDR3 protein is CASSQALQDRANIQYF. In nucleotides, the sequence is TGTGCCAGCAGCCAAGCCCTCCAGGACAGGGCAAACATTCAGTACTTC. The receptor chain draws on TRBV14 and TRBJ2-4; the central 8 bases match TRBD1. CDR1 and CDR2 were assigned from the germline V gene as SGHDN and FVKESK. From cysteine to phenylalanine, the CDR3 is 16 amino acids long. Left in the record is the CDR3 DNA by itself, 48 bases read in frame from the first base. V has 1 base trimmed and J has 6 bases trimmed; junction bases matching no gene number 8.